The source of this T cell receptor (beta chain) is a study of blood T cell repertoires in COVID-19. Study at large: From the United States, Italy and Spain came samples of acute and convalescent COVID-19.

Germline V gene sequence: CDR1 DFQATT, CDR2 SNEGSKA (reference sequence). CDR3 size: 16 residues. V was trimmed by 3 bases and J by 0 bases, leaving 12 bases between them. Original methodology: For nucleated cells, counts were estimated from reference gene primer amplification. Sequenced by immunoSEQ multiplex PCR; TCRdb stores in-frame clones only, minus some. V and J calls and clone size are as listed in that table; D and trimming were resolved from the DNA. The table lists under 250,000 clones, approximately 83% of them singletons. Participants spanned ages about 18 to 100 years and resided in roughly 26 US areas. Assignment of participants to cohorts was predicated upon participant-reported clinical history.

This chain joins TRBV20-1 and TRBJ1-6; D is possibly TRBD1 (6 bases). This sequence was found in a woman in her forties or fifties who had been exposed to COVID-19. What was sequenced was PBMCs or T cells enriched from blood (not recorded which). The CDR3 DNA is TGCAGTGCTAGTGCACAGGGAAGCTCCTATAATTCACCCCTCCACTTT. Its translation: CSASAQGSSYNSPLHF.